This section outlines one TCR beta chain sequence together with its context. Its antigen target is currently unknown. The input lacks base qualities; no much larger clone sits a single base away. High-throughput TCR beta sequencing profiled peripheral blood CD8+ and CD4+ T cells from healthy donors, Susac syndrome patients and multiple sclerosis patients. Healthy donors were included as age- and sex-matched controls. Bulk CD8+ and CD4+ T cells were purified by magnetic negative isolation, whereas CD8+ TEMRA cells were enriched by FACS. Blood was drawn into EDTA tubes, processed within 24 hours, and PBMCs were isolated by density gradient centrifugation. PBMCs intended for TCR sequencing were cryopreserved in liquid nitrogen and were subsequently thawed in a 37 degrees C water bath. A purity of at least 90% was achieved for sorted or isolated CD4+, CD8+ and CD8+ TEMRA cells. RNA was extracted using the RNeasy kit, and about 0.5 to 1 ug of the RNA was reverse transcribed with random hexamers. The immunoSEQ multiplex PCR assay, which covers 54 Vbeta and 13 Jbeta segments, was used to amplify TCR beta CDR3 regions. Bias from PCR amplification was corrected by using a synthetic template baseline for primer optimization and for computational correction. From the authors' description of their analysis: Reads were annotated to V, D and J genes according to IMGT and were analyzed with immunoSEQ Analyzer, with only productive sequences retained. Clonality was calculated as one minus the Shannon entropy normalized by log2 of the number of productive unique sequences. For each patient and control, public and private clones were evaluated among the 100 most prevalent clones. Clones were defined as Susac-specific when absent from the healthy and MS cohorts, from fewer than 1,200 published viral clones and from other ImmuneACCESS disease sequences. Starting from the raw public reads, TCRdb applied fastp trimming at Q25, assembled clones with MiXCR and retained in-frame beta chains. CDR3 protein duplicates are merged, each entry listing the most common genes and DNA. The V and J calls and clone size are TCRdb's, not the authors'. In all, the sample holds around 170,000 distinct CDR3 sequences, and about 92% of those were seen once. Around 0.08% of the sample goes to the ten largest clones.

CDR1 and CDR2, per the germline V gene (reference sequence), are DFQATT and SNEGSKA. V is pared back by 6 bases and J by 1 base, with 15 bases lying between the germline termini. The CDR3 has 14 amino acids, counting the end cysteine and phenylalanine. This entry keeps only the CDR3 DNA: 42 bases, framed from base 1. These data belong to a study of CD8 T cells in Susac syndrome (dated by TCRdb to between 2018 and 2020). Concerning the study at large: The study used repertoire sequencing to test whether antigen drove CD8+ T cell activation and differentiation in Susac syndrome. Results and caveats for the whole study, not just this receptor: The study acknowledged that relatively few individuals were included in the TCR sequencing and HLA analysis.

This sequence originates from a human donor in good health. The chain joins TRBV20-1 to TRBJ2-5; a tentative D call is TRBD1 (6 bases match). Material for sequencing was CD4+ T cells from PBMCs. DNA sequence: TGCAGTGCCGCATCCTTACAGGGCCAAGAGACCCAGTACTTC. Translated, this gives CSAASLQGQETQYF.